What follows are 26 T cell receptor beta chains derived from one specimen sequenced in a study of T cells after yellow fever vaccination. TCRdb called the 5' RACE reads again in MiXCR, with one record for every CDR3 protein. The sample shows some 110,000 distinct CDR3 sequences, about 7.8% of them seen only once. This material consisted of CD4+ T cells sorted from PBMCs, taken around 45 days after the first yellow fever vaccination. These receptors originate from a man between 18 and 35 years old who received the YFV17D yellow fever vaccine.

This clonotype was detected ten times or more. The rearrangement joins TRBV5-1 to TRBJ1-2; possibly TRBD1 for D (5 bases). Germline V gene sequence: CDR1 SGHRS, CDR2 YFSETQ. The CDR3 totals 13 residues. V was clipped by 2 bases and J by 8 bases, with 13 bases between them. The chain's CDR3 is CASSFEWGDGYTF. The DNA for the CDR3 is TGCGCCAGCAGCTTTGAATGGGGCGACGGCTACACCTTC.

This clonotype was detected only a few times. The chain is built from TRBV20-1 and TRBJ2-3, with TRBD1 as a possible D gene (6 bases). The germline gives CDR1 DFQATT, CDR2 SNEGSKA (reference sequence). The CDR3 contains 13 residues. V was cut by 6 bases and J by 2 bases, with 12 bases left in between. CDR3 protein: CSAKTGPTDTQYF. CDR3 sequence (DNA): TGCAGTGCCAAGACAGGACCCACAGATACGCAGTATTTT.

This clonotype was seen a handful of times. V is TRBV7-2 and J is TRBJ1-6; D uncertain. In germline, CDR1 is SGHTA, CDR2 FQGNSA. This CDR3 has 14 residues. Trimming removed 5 bases at V and 12 bases at J, with 17 bases between. CDR3 region: CASSDLIGFEPLHF. The CDR3 coding sequence is TGTGCCAGCAGCGACCTAATAGGCTTCGAACCCCTCCACTTT.

This chain joins TRBV11-3 and TRBJ2-1; tentative D call: TRBD2 (5 bases). This CDR3 has 14 amino acids. V lost 5 bases to trimming and J lost 5 bases, with 13 bases between them. The germline CDR1 and CDR2 sequences are SGHNT and YENEEA. CDR3 region: CASSRDGVDNEQFF. The CDR3 DNA sequence: TGTGCCAGCAGCCGAGACGGGGTAGACAATGAGCAGTTCTTC. Supplemented by reference TRBV11-3 and TRBJ2-1, the full variable domain reads EAGVVQSPRYKIIEKKQPVAFWCNPISGHNTLYWYLQNLGQGPELLIRYENEEAVDDSQLPKDRFSAERLKGVDSTLKIQPAELGDSAVYLCASSRDGVDNEQFFGPGTRLTVL.

The chain recombines TRBV20-1 with TRBJ2-3; D unresolved. Germline CDR1 DFQATT, CDR2 SNEGSKA (reference sequence). CDR3 length: 13 residues. The V end was cut by 6 bases, the J end by 1 base, with 11 bases between. CDR3 sequence reads: CSAHQPGTDTQYF. For the CDR3, the DNA is TGCAGTGCCCACCAGCCGGGCACAGATACGCAGTATTTT.

This clonotype was seen a few times. The chain recombines TRBV5-5 with TRBJ2-2; D possibly corresponds to TRBD2 (7 bases). This CDR3 spans 14 amino acids. From germline, CDR1 is SGHKS and CDR2 YYEKEE (reference sequence). The ends were cut back, 4 bases at V and 9 bases at J, with 16 bases in the middle. CDR3 residues: CASSPPGGFRELFF. The CDR3 DNA reads as TGTGCCAGCAGCCCGCCGGGGGGCTTTAGGGAGCTGTTTTTT. The whole variable domain, remainder taken from reference TRBV5-5 and TRBJ2-2, is DAGVTQSPTHLIKTRGQQVTLRCSPISGHKSVSWYQQVLGQGPQFIFQYYEKEERGRGNFPDRFSARQFPNYSSELNVNALLLGDSALYLCASSPPGGFRELFFGEGSRLTVL.

This clonotype was counted many times. The genes are TRBV4-1 and TRBJ1-6, with D possibly matching TRBD1 (5 bases). Between the trimmed V and J ends, which lost 3 bases and 9 bases, there was a span of 21 bases. Germline-derived CDR1 and CDR2 are MGHRA and YSYEKL. The CDR3 runs to 17 residues. CDR3 sequence reads: CASSQMGRGELGSPLHF. Here the CDR3 DNA reads TGCGCCAGCAGCCAGATGGGACGGGGGGAATTGGGTTCACCCCTCCACTTT.

This clonotype was recorded a few times. The chain has TRBV5-1 and TRBJ1-2; TRBD1 agrees at 9 bases. CDR3 size: 14 residues. Germline CDR1 reads SGHRS; CDR2 reads YFSETQ. V shed 4 bases and J 6 bases; nucleotides not matched to a gene: 7. In nucleotides, the CDR3 is TGCGCCAGCAGCCAGGGACAGGGAGTAAATGGCTACACCTTC. This gives the protein CASSQGQGVNGYTF.

The chain couples TRBV28 to TRBJ2-1, with D possibly matching TRBD2 (7 bases). The V gene's germline CDR1 is MDHEN and CDR2 SYDVKM. The CDR3 runs 17 residues. Trimming took 6 bases from V and 4 from J, leaving 22 bases between them. CDR3 nucleotides: TGTGCCAGCAGCCCCATGGAGGGGGGGCCAAGTTACAATGAGCAGTTCTTC. This translates into CASSPMEGGPSYNEQFF.

This clonotype was seen ten or more times. The chain has TRBV5-4 and TRBJ2-5; 8 nucleotides agree with TRBD2. Germline CDR1 is SGHNT and CDR2 is YYREEE (reference sequence). The trim removed 3 bases at V and 5 bases at J, leaving 18 bases unmatched. The CDR3 contains 18 residues. As DNA, the CDR3 is TGTGCCAGCAGCTCTTCAAAGGGGGAAGCGGGGGCTGGTGAGACCCAGTACTTC. Translation: CASSSSKGEAGAGETQYF.

The V and J genes are TRBV7-2 and TRBJ1-6; D is unresolved. CDR1 SGHTA and CDR2 FQGNSA come from the germline V gene. This CDR3 comprises 12 residues. V gave up 1 base and J gave up 11 bases, with 6 bases separating them. The DNA for the CDR3 is TGTGCCAGCAGCTTAGAAGCCCCACCCCTCCACTTT. This encodes CASSLEAPPLHF. Complete variable domain (other parts from reference TRBV7-2 and TRBJ1-6): GAGVSQSPSNKVTEKGKDVELRCDPISGHTALYWYRQSLGQGLEFLIYFQGNSAPDKSGLPSDRFSAERTGGSVSTLTIQRTQQEDSAVYLCASSLEAPPLHFGNGTRLTVT.

Many counts were recorded for this clonotype. The chain is built from TRBV4-1 and TRBJ2-3; D not resolved. This CDR3 has 16 amino acids. The germline V and J ends were trimmed by 7 bases and 4 bases, with 21 bases remaining between them. CDR1 and CDR2 (germline): MGHRA, YSYEKL. CDR3 sequence: CASNWARSPLADTQYF. CDR3 nucleotide sequence: TGCGCCAGCAATTGGGCTAGGTCTCCGTTGGCAGATACGCAGTATTTT.

This clonotype showed up many times. This chain connects TRBV27 to TRBJ2-5; D not certain. The V gene's germline CDR1 is MNHEY and CDR2 SMNVEV (reference sequence). Trimming left V 2 bases short and J 5 bases short, with 6 bases between. The CDR3 extends over 12 amino acids. DNA of the CDR3: TGTGCCAGCAGTTTACTGGGGGAGACCCAGTACTTC. Its translation: CASSLLGETQYF.

The chain joins TRBV7-9 to TRBJ2-1; TRBD2 is a possible D gene (6 bases). V lost 8 bases, J lost 7 bases, and 21 bases lay in between. The CDR3 runs to 15 residues. Germline V gene lookup returns CDR1 SEHNR and CDR2 FQNEAQ (reference sequence). The CDR3 spells CASDMAGTSGNEQFF. The CDR3, as DNA: TGTGCCAGCGATATGGCGGGGACCTCAGGGAATGAGCAGTTCTTC.

In regard to this clonotype: This may stem from a read error, because a much larger clone lies one nucleotide away. The rearrangement joins TRBV20-1 to TRBJ2-7, with D hard to call. The ends were cut back, 5 bases at V and 8 bases at J, with 10 bases in the middle. This CDR3 has 10 amino acids. CDR1 and CDR2 (germline): DFQATT, SNEGSKA (reference sequence). The CDR3 coding sequence is TGCAGTGCTTCAAACGACAAGCAGTACTTC. This translates into CSASNDKQYF.

This clonotype was seen repeatedly, ten times or more. This rearrangement joins TRBV5-5 to TRBJ2-7, with D possibly being TRBD1 (5 bases). Germline assignment: CDR1 SGHKS and CDR2 YYEKEE (reference sequence). This CDR3 contains 14 residues. The ends were cut back, 0 bases at V and 7 bases at J, with 14 bases in the middle. CDR3 sequence: CASSLGGPPWEQYF. The CDR3 bases are TGTGCCAGCAGCTTGGGGGGCCCCCCTTGGGAGCAGTACTTC.

This clonotype was recorded many times. This chain links TRBV29-1 with TRBJ2-4, with TRBD2 as a possible D gene (5 bases). The CDR3 runs to 13 residues. Trimming took off 7 bases at V and 12 bases at J, with 22 bases between the two ends. Germline loops: CDR1 SQVTM, CDR2 ANQGSEA. The CDR3 loop is CSGLPEPRGRQYF. CDR3 in DNA: TGCAGCGGACTCCCCGAGCCCCGGGGTCGTCAGTACTTC. Full variable domain (missing parts from reference TRBV29-1 and TRBJ2-4): SAVISQKPSRDICQRGTSLTIQCQVDSQVTMMFWYRQQPGQSLTLIATANQGSEATYESGFVIDKFPISRPNLTFSTLTVSNMSPEDSSIYLCSGLPEPRGRQYFGAGTRLSVL.

This clonotype has a handful of counts. The CDR3 nucleotides read TGCGCCAGCAGCCAAGATTACGGGGGGGGGACTGAAGCTTTCTTT. Encoded protein: CASSQDYGGGTEAFF. The rearrangement links TRBV4-3 to TRBJ1-1; possible D gene TRBD1, 5 bases. This CDR3 contains 15 residues. CDR1 LGHNA and CDR2 YSLEER come from the germline V gene. V was cut by 0 bases and J by 5 bases, with 13 bases left in between.

This clonotype was seen repeatedly, ten times or more. The chain is built from TRBV20-1 and TRBJ2-7; no firm D call. The CDR3 runs 13 residues. Trimming took 6 bases from V and 8 from J, leaving 20 bases between them. Germline loops: CDR1 DFQATT, CDR2 SNEGSKA (reference sequence). The CDR3 DNA sequence: TGCAGTGCCGCGGAAGAGACTCTCCCCAAGCAGTACTTC. Protein sequence: CSAAEETLPKQYF.

This clonotype was counted at least ten times. DNA for the CDR3: TGCGCCAGCAGCCTCCAGGGAGCGGGGCCGGTGGATACGCAGTATTTT. Translating it yields CASSLQGAGPVDTQYF. The chain carries TRBV5-1 and TRBJ2-3; 7 bases are shared with TRBD2. The germline gives CDR1 SGHRS, CDR2 YFSETQ. Losses at the gene ends were 4 bases for V and 6 bases for J; bases not matched to a gene: 14. The CDR3 has 16 amino acids.

This clonotype was recorded at least ten times. The chain uses TRBV6-1 and TRBJ1-3; a weak D match, TRBD1 (5 bases). The CDR3 runs 14 residues. Germline lookup yields CDR1 MNHNS and CDR2 SASEGT. V gave up 10 bases and J gave up 4 bases, with 17 bases separating them. The CDR3 sequence is CATGPRGMGNTIYF. CDR3 DNA: TGTGCCACCGGACCTAGGGGTATGGGAAACACCATATATTTT.

This chain joins TRBV5-4 and TRBJ2-6; tentative D call: TRBD2 (5 bases). Per germline, CDR1 SGHNT and CDR2 YYREEE (reference sequence). This CDR3 spans 14 amino acids. Trimming left V 9 bases short and J 1 base short, with 11 bases between. The CDR3 sequence is CAINGESGANVLTF. The CDR3 region has the DNA TGTGCCATAAACGGGGAATCTGGGGCCAACGTCCTGACTTTC.

This clonotype occurred a few times. The gene calls are TRBV7-2 and TRBJ2-5; D is possibly TRBD2 (6 bases). The V gene lost 5 bases and the J gene lost 4 bases, with 14 bases spanning the gap. CDR1 SGHTA and CDR2 FQGNSA come from the germline V gene. CDR3 size: 14 residues. CDR3 amino acids: CASSRGLLPETQYF. The CDR3 DNA reads TGTGCCAGCAGCCGGGGACTTCTCCCAGAGACCCAGTACTTC.

This clonotype appeared many times. This CDR3 is CASSLVGGYTF. Written as DNA, the CDR3 is TGTGCCAGCAGCTTAGTAGGTGGCTACACCTTC. The genes are TRBV7-9 and TRBJ1-2, with D unclear. The CDR3 covers 11 residues. CDR1 is SEHNR, CDR2 FQNEAQ, per germline (reference sequence). Deletions cut 1 base from V and 7 bases from J, with 4 bases between. The complete variable domain, with remaining parts taken from reference TRBV7-9 and TRBJ1-2, reads DTGVSQNPRHKITKRGQNVTFRCDPISEHNRLYWYRQTLGQGPEFLTYFQNEAQLEKSRLLSDRFSAERPKGSFSTLEIQRTEQGDSAMYLCASSLVGGYTFGSGTRLTVV.

This clonotype was seen many times. The chain uses TRBV7-2 and TRBJ2-1; TRBD2 matches at 12 bases. Germline-derived CDR1 and CDR2 are SGHTA and FQGNSA. The CDR3 consists of 17 residues. V shed 2 bases, J shed 8 bases, and the junction held 10 bases outside the gene matches. The CDR3 loop reads CASSLSVLAGGRDEQFF. The CDR3 DNA reads TGTGCCAGCAGCTTATCAGTTCTAGCGGGGGGGCGCGATGAGCAGTTCTTC. Full variable domain (outside the CDR3, taken from reference TRBV7-2 and TRBJ2-1): GAGVSQSPSNKVTEKGKDVELRCDPISGHTALYWYRQSLGQGLEFLIYFQGNSAPDKSGLPSDRFSAERTGGSVSTLTIQRTQQEDSAVYLCASSLSVLAGGRDEQFFGPGTRLTVL.

This clonotype was recorded a few times. V is TRBV7-9 and J is TRBJ1-6; 9 nucleotides match TRBD1. The V gene's germline CDR1 is SEHNR and CDR2 FQNEAQ (reference sequence). The CDR3 extends over 17 amino acids. The junction had 16 bases not matched to a gene; V was cut back by 6 bases and J by 10 bases. CDR3 coding DNA: TGTGCCAGCAGTCGTGGGGGGACAGGGAGAGGGGGATCACCCCTCCACTTT. Translated: CASSRGGTGRGGSPLHF.